This is a list of T cell receptor beta chains from one sample in a study of a mutant IDH1 vaccine in newly diagnosed glioma. TCRdb's table, derived via immunoSEQ multiplex PCR, lists solely in-frame clones and lacks some. The data show some 48,000 clones, more than 70% seen once. These receptors lack a known antigen. The starting material was PBMCs, obtained from a glioma patient whose treatment included an IDH1 peptide vaccine. Receptors were obtained from a woman in her 40s with glioma. The CDR3 runs from the conserved cysteine through the conserved F or W. A D gene is named only where the DNA matches it firmly. Size values are once, few and many counts, or a class for expanded clones, and some rows have none.

size | J | D | V | CDR3 | DNA
few | TRBJ1-1 | NA | TRBV6-1 | CASRLNTEAFF | TGTGCCAGCAGATTGAACACTGAAGCTTTCTTT
few | TRBJ2-2 | NA | TRBV5-6 | CASSLARVRDTGELFF | TGTGCCAGCAGCTTGGCCCGGGTCAGGGACACCGGGGAGCTGTTTTTT
few | TRBJ1-4 | NA | TRBV10-3 | CAISDLDRREKLFF | TGTGCCATCAGTGATCTCGATAGAAGGGAAAAACTGTTTTTT
NA | TRBJ2-7 | NA | TRBV7-9 | CASSWSAREQYF | TGTGCCAGCAGCTGGTCCGCGAGGGAGCAGTACTTC
NA | TRBJ2-1 | NA | TRBV2 | CASSTGPLGNEQFF | TGTGCCAGCAGCACAGGACCCCTGGGGAATGAGCAGTTCTTC
few | TRBJ1-2 | NA | TRBV6-1 | CASSGSSGNLWGYTF | TGTGCCAGCAGTGGATCTTCAGGGAATTTGTGGGGCTACACCTTC
NA | TRBJ2-3 | TRBD2 | TRBV11-2 | CASSSWTSGGSDTQYF | TGTGCCAGCAGCTCATGGACTAGCGGGGGATCGGATACGCAGTATTTT
NA | TRBJ2-3 | NA | TRBV2 | CASSASARTDTQYF | TGTGCCAGCAGTGCCTCCGCGCGCACAGATACGCAGTATTTT
once | TRBJ2-1 | NA | TRBV7-2 | CASSFAFQGNEQFF | TGTGCCAGCAGCTTCGCCTTTCAGGGAAATGAGCAGTTCTTC
NA | TRBJ2-7 | NA | TRBV2 | CASSGRWDYEQYF | TGTGCCAGCAGCGGACGGTGGGACTACGAGCAGTACTTC
NA | TRBJ2-3 | TRBD1 | TRBV12-5 | CASGLVLRDRGDTQYF | TGTGCTAGTGGTTTGGTACTCAGGGACAGGGGGGATACGCAGTATTTT
NA | TRBJ1-5 | TRBD1 | TRBV11-3 | CASSFAETGGSPEDQPQHF | TGTGCCAGCAGCTTTGCAGAGACAGGGGGCTCACCGGAAGATCAGCCCCAGCATTTT
NA | TRBJ2-7 | NA | TRBV5-5 | CASSPSIGQRGYEQYF | TGTGCCAGCAGCCCTTCTATAGGACAGAGGGGGTACGAGCAGTACTTC
NA | TRBJ1-3 | NA | TRBV6-6 | CASSPQPGNTIYF | TGTGCCAGCAGTCCTCAGCCTGGAAACACCATATATTTT
NA | TRBJ1-1 | NA | TRBV19 | CASSMDLNTEAFF | TGTGCCAGTAGTATGGACCTGAACACTGAAGCTTTCTTT
NA | TRBJ2-2 | NA | TRBV5-6 | CASSWGPMGTGELFF | TGTGCCAGCAGCTGGGGTCCCATGGGCACCGGGGAGCTGTTTTTT
few | TRBJ2-7 | TRBD1 | TRBV19 | CASSPKDRGSGEQYF | TGTGCCAGTAGTCCGAAGGACAGGGGGAGCGGCGAGCAGTACTTC
NA | TRBJ2-3 | NA | TRBV28 | CASSLKAFGTDTQYF | TGTGCCAGCAGTTTAAAGGCCTTCGGGACAGATACGCAGTATTTT
NA | TRBJ2-7 | NA | TRBV6-1 | CASRVGSPYEQYF | TGTGCCAGCAGGGTGGGGTCCCCCTACGAGCAGTACTTC
NA | TRBJ2-2 | NA | TRBV30 | CAWSRDTGELFF | TGTGCCTGGAGTCGGGACACCGGGGAGCTGTTTTTT
NA | TRBJ2-1 | NA | TRBV2 | CASAPYNEQFF | TGTGCCAGCGCCCCCTACAATGAGCAGTTCTTC
few | TRBJ2-2 | NA | TRBV9 | CASRPRTTGELFF | TGTGCCAGCAGACCCCGGACCACCGGGGAGCTGTTTTTT
NA | TRBJ1-3 | TRBD1 | TRBV7-9 | CASSFYAGQGSRSGNTIYF | TGTGCCAGCAGTTTCTACGCGGGACAGGGATCTCGATCTGGAAACACCATATATTTT
few | TRBJ1-6 | NA | TRBV5-1 | CASSLMEPNSPLHF | TGCGCCAGCAGCTTGATGGAGCCCAATTCACCCCTCCACTTT
NA | TRBJ1-2 | TRBD1 | TRBV10-3 | CAISEDREYGYTF | TGTGCCATCAGTGAAGACAGGGAATATGGCTACACCTTC
NA | TRBJ1-1 | TRBD1 | TRBV5-6 | CASSADRGTMNTEAFF | TGTGCCAGCAGCGCGGACAGGGGGACGATGAACACTGAAGCTTTCTTT
NA | TRBJ2-1 | NA | TRBV6-5 | CASRPGTTTNEQFF | TGTGCCAGCAGACCCGGGACAACTACCAATGAGCAGTTCTTC
few | TRBJ1-1 | NA | TRBV2 | CASRGRYPGEAFF | TGTGCCAGCAGGGGCCGCTACCCAGGGGAAGCTTTCTTT
NA | TRBJ2-7 | NA | TRBV30 | CAWSDGGGSYEQYF | TGTGCCTGGAGTGACGGTGGAGGAAGCTACGAGCAGTACTTC
NA | TRBJ1-4 | TRBD1 | TRBV6-1 | CASNPQGAGEKLFF | TGTGCCAGCAATCCACAGGGGGCAGGGGAAAAACTGTTTTTT
few | TRBJ2-3 | TRBD1 | TRBV18 | CASSPNRGTDTQYF | TGTGCCAGCTCACCAAACAGGGGGACAGATACGCAGTATTTT
few | TRBJ1-6 | NA | TRBV5-6 | CASSSRGAWGSPLHF | TGTGCCAGCAGCTCACGGGGGGCATGGGGGTCACCCCTCCACTTT
NA | TRBJ1-6 | NA | TRBV14 | CASSRQLDSPLHF | TGTGCCAGCAGCCGTCAGCTGGATTCACCCCTCCACTTT
NA | TRBJ2-5 | NA | TRBV10-1 | CASGTGAQETQYF | TGCGCCAGCGGTACCGGGGCCCAAGAGACCCAGTACTTC
NA | TRBJ2-5 | NA | TRBV5-1 | CASSLQGGETQYF | TGCGCCAGCAGCCTCCAAGGGGGGGAGACCCAGTACTTC
NA | TRBJ2-7 | NA | TRBV2 | CASSETELGEQYF | TGTGCCAGCAGTGAAACAGAACTCGGCGAGCAGTACTTC
NA | TRBJ1-6 | NA | TRBV2 | CASTSGLINSPLHF | TGTGCCAGCACTTCGGGACTGATTAATTCACCCCTCCACTTT
NA | TRBJ2-3 | NA | TRBV10-3 | CAISESGGGTQYF | TGTGCCATCAGTGAGTCAGGGGGAGGCACGCAGTATTTT
NA | TRBJ2-4 | NA | TRBV30 | CAWSVGGRGDIQYF | TGTGCCTGGAGTGTAGGGGGGCGAGGGGACATTCAGTACTTC
NA | TRBJ1-2 | TRBD1 | TRBV18 | CASSPGTGRSSNYGYTF | TGTGCCAGCTCACCAGGGACAGGCCGATCTTCTAACTATGGCTACACCTTC
NA | TRBJ2-3 | NA | TRBV5-1 | CASSLAGGTDTQYF | TGCGCCAGCAGCTTGGCAGGGGGCACAGATACGCAGTATTTT
NA | TRBJ2-2 | TRBD2 | TRBV29-1 | CSVDSGTSVGTGELFF | TGCAGCGTTGACTCCGGGACTAGCGTGGGCACCGGGGAGCTGTTTTTT
NA | TRBJ2-2 | NA | TRBV2 | CASSSVGELFF | TGTGCCAGCAGTTCAGTCGGGGAGCTGTTTTTT
NA | TRBJ2-5 | TRBD2 | TRBV13 | CASSYGLAGGSPQYF | TGTGCCAGCAGCTACGGACTAGCGGGGGGTTCCCCCCAGTACTTC
NA | TRBJ2-7 | NA | TRBV9 | CASSHTRDPPSYEQYF | TGTGCCAGCAGCCACACCCGGGACCCTCCTTCCTACGAGCAGTACTTC
NA | TRBJ1-5 | NA | TRBV10-1 | CASSESHQPQHF | TGCGCCAGCAGTGAGTCCCATCAGCCCCAGCATTTT
NA | TRBJ1-1 | NA | TRBV14 | CASSDMGRGNTEAFF | TGTGCCAGCAGCGACATGGGCAGGGGGAACACTGAAGCTTTCTTT
NA | TRBJ1-1 | TRBD1 | TRBV12-5 | CASGLDGDGTGPTEAFF | TGTGCTAGTGGTTTGGACGGTGACGGGACAGGGCCCACTGAAGCTTTCTTT
NA | TRBJ2-7 | NA | TRBV11-2 | CASSLVEGGYEQYF | TGTGCCAGCAGCTTAGTGGAGGGGGGCTACGAGCAGTACTTC
NA | TRBJ2-7 | NA | TRBV5-4 | CASSPTSGYPEQYF | TGTGCCAGCAGTCCCACTTCGGGGTACCCCGAGCAGTACTTC
NA | TRBJ1-5 | TRBD1 | TRBV18 | CASSRDRGDQPQHF | TGTGCCAGCTCCCGGGACAGGGGGGATCAGCCCCAGCATTTT